This T cell receptor beta chain was captured by sequencing in a study of OX40 agonist ivuxolimab in advanced cancers. Some clones are missing from TCRdb's copy, which holds only in-frame ones; the method was immunoSEQ multiplex PCR. Of roughly 75,000 clones in the sample, 80% to 90% were seen once. CDR3 length equals 13 residues. The V and J ends lost 1 base and 2 bases respectively, with 6 bases between them. Germline-derived CDR1 and CDR2 are SGHAT and FQNNGV. The chain has TRBV11-2 and TRBJ2-7, with D hard to call. The sequence was obtained from an adult with an advanced solid tumor such as melanoma, head and neck, liver or kidney cancer. This specimen consisted of CD4+ or CD8+ T cells sorted from blood, obtained in a trial of the OX40 agonist ivuxolimab. The CDR3 nucleotides are TGTGCCAGCAGCTTAGGAAGCACCTACGAGCAGTACTTC. Translating gives CASSLGSTYEQYF.